This TCR beta chain was documented in a study of blood T cell repertoires in COVID-19. Study-wide context: Samples taken during acute and convalescent COVID-19 were collected in the United States, Italy and Spain.

This clone was observed a few times. The sample has other DNA sequences that encode this CDR3 too. Trimming cost V 8 bases and J 4 bases; bases outside gene matches: 3. This CDR3 region has 12 residues. Germline V gene lookup returns CDR1 MDHEN and CDR2 SYDVKM. Per the authors' pipeline: By means of reference gene primer amplification, nucleated cell counts were estimated. Profiling relied on immunoSEQ multiplex PCR, and the TCRdb table lists in-frame clones only, not all of them. D and trimming come from the DNA, and the V and J calls and clone size come from that table. The top ten hold about 3% of the sample, which has about 99,000 clones, approximately 86% seen once.

The source material was peripheral blood. This sequence originates from a human donor in a cohort sampled during active COVID-19. V and J are TRBV28 and TRBJ1-2; 8 nucleotides match TRBD1. CDR3 sequence reads: CASRTGGYGYTF. CDR3 DNA: TGTGCCAGCCGAACAGGGGGCTATGGCTACACCTTC.